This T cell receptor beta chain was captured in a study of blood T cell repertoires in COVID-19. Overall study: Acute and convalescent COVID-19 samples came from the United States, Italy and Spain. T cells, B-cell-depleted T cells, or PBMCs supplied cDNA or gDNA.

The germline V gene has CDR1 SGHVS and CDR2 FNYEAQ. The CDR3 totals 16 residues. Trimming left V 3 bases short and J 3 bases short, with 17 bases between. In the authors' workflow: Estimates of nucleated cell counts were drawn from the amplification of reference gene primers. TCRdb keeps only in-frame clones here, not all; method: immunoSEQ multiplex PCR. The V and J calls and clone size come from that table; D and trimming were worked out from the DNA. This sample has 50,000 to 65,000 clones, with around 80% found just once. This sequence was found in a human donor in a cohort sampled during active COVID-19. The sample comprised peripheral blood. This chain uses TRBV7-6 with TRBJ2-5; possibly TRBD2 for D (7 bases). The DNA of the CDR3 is TGTGCCAGCAGCTTTGGTGGCGGGGGCAATAAAGAGACCCAGTACTTC. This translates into CASSFGGGGNKETQYF.